These 4 T cell receptor beta chains originate from one sample sequenced in a study of beta chain features in type 1 diabetes. The entirety of the isolated RNA underwent reverse transcription, so expressed TCRB transcripts were sequenced. Using immunoSEQ multiplex PCR, the repertoire was profiled, and TCRdb retains in-frame clones only, with some absent. The sample includes around 500,000 clones, around 10% of them seen just once. Sample: naive CD4+ T cells from blood. These receptors were obtained from a woman under 30 in good health.

This clone was counted a few times. This chain connects TRBV4-2 to TRBJ1-4; tentatively, D is TRBD1 (5 bases). Per germline, CDR1 LGHNA and CDR2 YNFKEQ. CDR3 length: 17 amino acids. The V end lost 0 bases, the J end lost 5 bases, and 16 bases lay between the germline ends. The DNA of the CDR3 is TGTGCCAGCAGCCAAGATTCCTGGCGGGGGGTGAATGAAAAACTGTTTTTT. As protein: CASSQDSWRGVNEKLFF.

The chain carries TRBV5-1 and TRBJ2-5; TRBD2 might be the D (6 bases). The V end lost 3 bases, the J end lost 0 bases, and 21 bases lay between the germline ends. This CDR3 has 18 amino acids. The germline gives CDR1 SGHRS, CDR2 YFSETQ. CDR3 sequence: CASSSPGLRGGNQETQYF. In DNA form, the CDR3 reads TGCGCCAGCAGCTCCCCCGGTCTGCGGGGAGGAAACCAAGAGACCCAGTACTTC.

The genes are TRBV15 and TRBJ2-7, with D perhaps matching TRBD2 (5 bases). Trimming took off 0 bases at V and 9 bases at J, with 12 bases between the two ends. CDR1 and CDR2 from the germline V gene are LNHNV and YYDKDF (reference sequence). The CDR3 length is 13 residues. The CDR3 spells CATSRDVLEGQYF. The CDR3 coding sequence is TGTGCCACCAGCAGAGACGTTCTAGAGGGGCAGTACTTC.

The table lists this clone with a count of one. The V and J genes are TRBV9 and TRBJ2-2; 14 bases are shared with TRBD2. V gave up 0 bases and J gave up 4 bases; unmatched junction bases: 5. The CDR3 sequence is 18 residues long. Germline CDR1 and CDR2: SGDLS and YYNGEE. As DNA, the CDR3 is TGTGCCAGCAGCGTAGATGTGACTAGCGGGAGGGTCACCGGGGAGCTGTTTTTT. Translated: CASSVDVTSGRVTGELFF.